The sequence of this TCR beta chain was determined in a study of T cells after yellow fever vaccination. The CDR3 runs to 14 residues. Trimming removed 6 bases from V and 6 bases from J; junction bases left unmatched: 8. Germline CDR1 and CDR2: KGHSH and LQKENI. Using its own MiXCR run on the 5' RACE reads, TCRdb lists one record per CDR3 protein. The repertoire holds about 510,000 distinct CDR3 sequences, with 21% as singletons. This receptor was identified in a man aged 18-30 years who received the YFV17D yellow fever vaccine. The material sequenced was PBMCs, taken approximately 22 days after the first yellow fever vaccination. This chain links TRBV18 with TRBJ2-5, with TRBD1 matching 9 bases. Written as DNA, the CDR3 is TGTGCCAGCTCGTTGGACAGGGGAGGAAAGACCCAGTACTTC. Its translation is CASSLDRGGKTQYF.